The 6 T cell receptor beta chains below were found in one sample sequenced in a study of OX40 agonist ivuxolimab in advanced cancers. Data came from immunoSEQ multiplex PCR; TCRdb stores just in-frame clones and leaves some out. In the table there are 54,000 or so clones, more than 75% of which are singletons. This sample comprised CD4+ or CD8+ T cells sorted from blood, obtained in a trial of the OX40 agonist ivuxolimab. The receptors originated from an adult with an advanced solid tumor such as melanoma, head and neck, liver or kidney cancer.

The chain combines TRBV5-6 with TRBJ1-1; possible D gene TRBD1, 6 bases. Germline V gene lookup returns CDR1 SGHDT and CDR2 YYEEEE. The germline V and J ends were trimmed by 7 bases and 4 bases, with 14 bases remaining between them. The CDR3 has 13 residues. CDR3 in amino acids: CASGIQGSTEAFF. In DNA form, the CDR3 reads TGTGCCAGCGGAATACAGGGAAGCACTGAAGCTTTCTTT.

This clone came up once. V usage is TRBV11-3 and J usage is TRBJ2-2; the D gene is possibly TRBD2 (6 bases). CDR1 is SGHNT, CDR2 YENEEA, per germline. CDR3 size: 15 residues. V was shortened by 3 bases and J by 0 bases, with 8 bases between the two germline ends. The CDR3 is CASSLGGTNTGELFF. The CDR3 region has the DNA TGTGCCAGCAGCTTGGGGGGTACGAACACCGGGGAGCTGTTTTTT.

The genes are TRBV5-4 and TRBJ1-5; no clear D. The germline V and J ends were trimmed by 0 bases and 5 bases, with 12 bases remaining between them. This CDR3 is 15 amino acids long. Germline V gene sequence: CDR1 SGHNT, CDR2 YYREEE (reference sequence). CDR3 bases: TGTGCCAGCAGCTTGGGGCCTAATGCGGATCAGCCCCAGCATTTT. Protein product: CASSLGPNADQPQHF.

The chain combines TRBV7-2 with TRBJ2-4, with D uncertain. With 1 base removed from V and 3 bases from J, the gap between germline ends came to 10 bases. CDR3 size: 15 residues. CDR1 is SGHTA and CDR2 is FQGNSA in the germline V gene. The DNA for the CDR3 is TGTGCCAGCAGCTTAGTTGGGTTGGACAAAAACATTCAGTACTTC. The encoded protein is CASSLVGLDKNIQYF.

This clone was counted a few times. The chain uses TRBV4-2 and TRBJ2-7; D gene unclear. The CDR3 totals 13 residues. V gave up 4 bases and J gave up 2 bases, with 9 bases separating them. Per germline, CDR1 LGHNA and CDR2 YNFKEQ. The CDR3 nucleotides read TGTGCCAGCAGCCCGCAAATGGCCTACGAGCAGTACTTC. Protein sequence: CASSPQMAYEQYF.

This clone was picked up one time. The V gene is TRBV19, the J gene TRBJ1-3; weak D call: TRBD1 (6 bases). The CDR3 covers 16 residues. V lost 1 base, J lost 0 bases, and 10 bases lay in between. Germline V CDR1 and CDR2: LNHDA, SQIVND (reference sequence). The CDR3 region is CASSIGRTASGNTIYF. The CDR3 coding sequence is TGTGCCAGTAGTATAGGTCGGACAGCCTCTGGAAACACCATATATTTT.